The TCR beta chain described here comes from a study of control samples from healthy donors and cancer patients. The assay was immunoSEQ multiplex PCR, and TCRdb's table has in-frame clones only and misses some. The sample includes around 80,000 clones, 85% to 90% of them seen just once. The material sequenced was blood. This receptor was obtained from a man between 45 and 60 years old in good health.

This chain's CDR3 is CASSHTTQGDEQFF. In DNA, the CDR3 is TGTGCCAGCAGCCATACAACACAGGGAGATGAGCAGTTCTTC. V and J are TRBV7-9 and TRBJ2-1; perhaps TRBD1 as D (6 bases). The CDR3 has 14 residues. Trimming took off 5 bases at V and 8 bases at J, with 16 bases between the two ends. Germline-derived CDR1 and CDR2 are SEHNR and FQNEAQ (reference sequence).